This entry is about one TCR beta chain. Its antigen is not known. The data belong to a study of shared clonotypes between healthy human individuals. At the level of the study: Per-donor plates numbered three CD4 naive, three CD4 memory, two CD8 naive and one CD8 memory.

The germline V and J ends were trimmed by 1 base and 8 bases, with 13 bases remaining between them. The germline gives CDR1 SGHRS, CDR2 YFSETQ. CDR3 length: 14 amino acids. General study findings and limits: Naive CD4 clonotype sharing across four donors was about 5%.

Sequencing was performed with immunoSEQ multiplex PCR; in TCRdb, only in-frame clones are kept and a portion is missing. The table has fewer than 1.8 million clones, just under 99% seen once. The TCR comes from a man aged 25-40 years in good health. The chain has TRBV5-1 and TRBJ1-5, with D tentatively TRBD1 (5 bases). Sequences were obtained from naive CD4+ T cells sorted from blood. Subset of the sample: CD45RA+ positively selected. CDR3: CASSLQGVEEPQHF. In DNA, the CDR3 is TGCGCCAGCAGCTTGCAAGGGGTTGAAGAGCCCCAGCATTTT.